Below are 27 T cell receptor beta chains sequenced from a single sample in a study of CD8 T cells in Susac syndrome. RNA was extracted with the RNeasy kit, and a quantity of about 0.45 to 1 ug was reverse transcribed using random hexamers. TCRdb independently ran MiXCR on the immunoSEQ multiplex PCR reads; one entry per CDR3 protein. The sample lists roughly 300,000 distinct CDR3 sequences, 85% occurring once. The sequenced sample was CD8+ T cells from PBMCs. All receptors derive from a human donor with multiple sclerosis.

The V and J genes are TRBV19 and TRBJ1-5, with D uncertain. This CDR3 comprises 18 residues. Germline V lookup: CDR1 LNHDA, CDR2 SQIVND (reference sequence). The germline V and J ends were trimmed by 6 bases and 3 bases, with 24 bases remaining between them. The CDR3 DNA is TGTGCCAGTAGCCTTCTGACGATCACCGACTGGTTCAATCAGCCCCAGCATTTT. This gives the protein CASSLLTITDWFNQPQHF. The full variable domain, completed using reference TRBV19 and TRBJ1-5, is DGGITQSPKYLFRKEGQNVTLSCEQNLNHDAMYWYRQDPGQGLRLIYYSQIVNDFQKGDIAEGYSVSREKKESFPLTVTSAQKNPTAFYLCASSLLTITDWFNQPQHFGDGTRLSIL.

This clonotype was seen only once. The rearrangement joins TRBV7-3 to TRBJ2-1, with D perhaps matching TRBD1 or TRBD2 (5 bases each). Germline loops: CDR1 SGHTA, CDR2 FQGTGA. The CDR3 contains 16 residues. Trimming cost V 5 bases and J 3 bases, with 17 bases left between them. This CDR3 is CASSPVVGAGYNEQFF. CDR3 coding DNA: TGTGCCAGCAGCCCCGTGGTCGGGGCCGGCTACAATGAGCAGTTCTTC.

This chain links TRBV9 with TRBJ2-7; D remains ambiguous. The CDR3 has 13 residues. Trimming took 0 bases from V and 5 from J, leaving 9 bases between them. CDR1 and CDR2 (germline): SGDLS, YYNGEE. CDR3 nucleotides: TGTGCCAGCAGCGTAGCGCAGTCCAACGAGCAGTACTTC. It yields the protein CASSVAQSNEQYF.

Of note for this clonotype: No conserved phenylalanine or tryptophan is present at the end of the CDR3, so a read error is the likely explanation. The CDR3 nucleotides are TGTGCCACCAGCAGAGGAGGGGGCGCAGCGACAGATACGCAGTATCTT. Translating gives CATSRGGGAATDTQYL. The chain joins TRBV15 to TRBJ2-3; TRBD1 aligns across 7 bases. The CDR3 contains 16 residues. In germline, CDR1 is LNHNV, CDR2 YYDKDF (reference sequence). V shed 1 base and J 3 bases; nucleotides not matched to a gene: 7.

This sequence joins TRBV12-3 or TRBV12-4 and TRBJ1-2; maybe TRBD1 (6 bases). This CDR3 is built from 13 residues. V lost 4 bases and J 8 bases, leaving 14 bases between the germline ends. CDR3 amino acids: CASSSGAIEGYTF. DNA of the CDR3: TGTGCCAGCAGTTCAGGGGCCATCGAGGGCTACACCTTC.

This clonotype was seen only a few times. The chain uses TRBV12-3 or TRBV12-4 and TRBJ2-2; D may be TRBD2 (6 bases). This CDR3 has 14 amino acids. Trimming removed 8 bases from V and 1 base from J, with 11 bases in between. CDR3 loop: CASERERNTGELFF. The CDR3 nucleotides read TGTGCCAGCGAACGGGAGAGGAACACCGGGGAGCTGTTTTTT.

This sequence joins TRBV5-1 and TRBJ2-2; 9 bases agree with TRBD1. The CDR3 has 18 amino acids. Germline CDR1 and CDR2: SGHRS and YFSETQ. V trimming: 1 base; J trimming: 4 bases; junction bases outside the gene matches: 11. The CDR3 reads CASSLRLQGAPVTGELFF. DNA of the CDR3: TGCGCCAGCAGCTTGCGGTTACAGGGGGCGCCGGTCACCGGGGAGCTGTTTTTT.

The rearrangement links TRBV5-1 to TRBJ1-2; 8 nucleotides agree with TRBD1. The CDR3 has 16 residues. The germline V gene has CDR1 SGHRS and CDR2 YFSETQ. V shed 1 base, J shed 7 bases, and the junction held 12 bases outside the gene matches. This CDR3 reads CASSLITSRGHPGYTF. The CDR3 DNA sequence: TGCGCCAGCAGCTTGATAACTTCCAGGGGGCATCCTGGCTACACCTTC.

In its sample, this clonotype was seen once. The rearrangement links TRBV5-1 to TRBJ1-2, with 7 bases fitting TRBD1. This CDR3 contains 15 residues. The germline V gene has CDR1 SGHRS and CDR2 YFSETQ. The trim removed 4 bases at V and 0 bases at J, leaving 6 bases unmatched. Here the CDR3 reads CASSEQGLANYGYTF. The CDR3 DNA reads TGCGCCAGCAGCGAACAGGGGTTAGCTAACTATGGCTACACCTTC.

This rearrangement joins TRBV24-1 to TRBJ2-5; possible D gene TRBD1, 6 bases. V shed 2 bases and J shed 1 base, with 16 bases lying between them. CDR1 and CDR2 (germline): KGHDR, SFDVKD. The CDR3 consists of 17 residues. This chain's CDR3 is CATSDSSPRQAQETQYF. For the CDR3, the DNA is TGTGCCACCAGTGATTCGTCCCCTCGACAGGCCCAAGAGACCCAGTACTTC.

This clonotype was seen once. This chain uses TRBV7-6 with TRBJ2-5; 7 nucleotides line up with TRBD2. In germline, CDR1 is SGHVS, CDR2 FNYEAQ. This CDR3 spans 15 amino acids. The J segment lost 4 bases and the V segment lost 8 bases, leaving 13 bases of the junction unmatched. The CDR3 loop is CASSVGRVERETQYF. Here the CDR3 DNA reads TGTGCCAGCTCGGTGGGGAGGGTCGAACGAGAGACCCAGTACTTC.

This chain uses TRBV3-1 with TRBJ2-7, with TRBD1 identical over 8 bases. This CDR3 has 15 amino acids. V dropped 1 base and J dropped 5; count of bases not matched to a gene: 7. The germline V gene encodes CDR1 LGHDT and CDR2 YNNKEL (reference sequence). As DNA, the CDR3 is TGTGCCAGCAGCCAAGTCCCGGGACAGGAGGACGAGCAGTACTTC. It specifies CASSQVPGQEDEQYF.

This chain uses TRBV29-1 with TRBJ2-7; D gene ambiguous. The length of the CDR3 is 12 residues. V was clipped by 4 bases and J by 3 bases, with 10 bases between them. Germline CDR1 reads SQVTM; CDR2 reads ANQGSEA. The CDR3, as DNA: TGCAGCGTTGTGAAGGATGGCTACGAGCAGTACTTC. It encodes CSVVKDGYEQYF.

The genes are TRBV19 and TRBJ2-7, with 7 bases aligning to TRBD1. There are 14 residues in the CDR3. Germline V lookup: CDR1 LNHDA, CDR2 SQIVND (reference sequence). The V gene end was trimmed by 3 bases and the J gene end by 2 bases; junction bases not matched to a gene: 4. The CDR3 sequence is CASSIGQGAYEQYF. Here the CDR3 DNA reads TGTGCCAGTAGTATTGGTCAGGGGGCCTACGAGCAGTACTTC.

The chain carries TRBV5-5 and TRBJ2-1, with D unclear. CDR3 length equals 15 residues. Germline V gene lookup returns CDR1 SGHKS and CDR2 YYEKEE (reference sequence). V was cut by 3 bases and J by 10 bases, with 20 bases left in between. This chain's CDR3 is CASSYRATQLTEQFF. The CDR3 DNA follows: TGTGCCAGCAGCTATCGAGCGACGCAGCTTACCGAGCAGTTCTTC.

The chain links TRBV7-6 to TRBJ2-7; D possibly corresponds to TRBD1 (5 bases). Trimming left V 6 bases short and J 6 bases short, with 15 bases between. The CDR3 spans 13 residues. Germline lookup yields CDR1 SGHVS and CDR2 FNYEAQ. Written as DNA, the CDR3 is TGTGCCAGCAGGCGGACACCCTCTAGCGAGCAGTACTTC. Protein sequence: CASRRTPSSEQYF.

The chain is built from TRBV9 and TRBJ2-7, with TRBD2 identical over 7 bases. The CDR3 is made up of 17 amino acids. Trimming at V came to 4 bases and at J to 4 bases, leaving 17 bases not matched to a gene. Germline CDR1 and CDR2: SGDLS and YYNGEE. The CDR3 coding sequence is TGTGCCAGCAGCCCGACTAGCAAGCTTTCTAACGGTTACGAGCAGTACTTC. Its protein is CASSPTSKLSNGYEQYF.

This clonotype was seen just once. J is TRBJ2-7 and V is TRBV10-3, with D possibly matching TRBD1 (6 bases). V lost 6 bases, J lost 4 bases, and 13 bases lay in between. Per the germline V gene, CDR1 is ENHRY and CDR2 is SYGVKD. The CDR3 covers 13 residues. The CDR3, as DNA: TGTGCCATCAGCCCGGGACACCTATACGAGCAGTACTTC. As protein: CAISPGHLYEQYF.

The chain joins TRBV19 to TRBJ1-2; D is uncertain. The CDR3 extends over 11 amino acids. The V end was cut by 1 base, the J end by 9 bases, with 6 bases between. The germline CDR1 and CDR2 sequences are LNHDA and SQIVND (reference sequence). The CDR3 coding sequence is TGTGCCAGTAGTATAGGAGGAAGCTACACCTTC. Its translation is CASSIGGSYTF.

This clonotype has only a few counts. The rearrangement links TRBV6-5 to TRBJ2-7; no reliable D call. Germline V gene data show CDR1 as MNHEY and CDR2 as SVGAGI. Trimming left V 0 bases short and J 5 bases short, with 14 bases between. The length of the CDR3 is 15 residues. CDR3 in DNA: TGTGCCAGCAGTTACTCGCCGCGAACTGGAAACGAGCAGTACTTC. Translated: CASSYSPRTGNEQYF.

This chain joins TRBV5-1 and TRBJ1-6; D might be TRBD1 (5 bases). In germline, CDR1 is SGHRS, CDR2 YFSETQ. With 0 bases removed from V and 9 bases from J, the gap between germline ends came to 10 bases. The CDR3 loop spans 14 amino acids. As DNA, the CDR3 is TGCGCCAGCAGCTTGGGCCCCGGGGGTTCACCCCTCCACTTT. Translated, it gives CASSLGPGGSPLHF.

The chain has TRBV5-4 and TRBJ2-1; the match to TRBD2 covers 8 bases. Germline assignment: CDR1 SGHNT and CDR2 YYREEE (reference sequence). The length of the CDR3 is 15 residues. After removal of 1 base from V and 4 bases from J, the junction contained 4 bases not matched to a gene. The CDR3 DNA sequence: TGTGCCAGCAGCTTGAAGCGGGAGAGATACAATGAGCAGTTCTTC. This gives the protein CASSLKRERYNEQFF.

The chain has TRBV7-3 and TRBJ2-7; D gene uncertain. Germline CDR1 and CDR2: SGHTA and FQGTGA. V lost 9 bases and J lost 6, with 21 bases in between. The CDR3 has 14 residues. CDR3 protein: CASPKFKAKVEQYF. The CDR3 DNA is TGTGCCAGTCCGAAATTCAAGGCGAAAGTCGAGCAGTACTTC.

This chain links TRBV4-2 with TRBJ2-7; 8 bases fit TRBD2. The CDR3 loop spans 17 amino acids. V shed 0 bases and J 4 bases; nucleotides not matched to a gene: 11. Germline values: CDR1 LGHNA, CDR2 YNFKEQ. The CDR3 region is CASSQEMASGSRYEQYF. The DNA of the CDR3 is TGTGCCAGCAGCCAAGAAATGGCGAGCGGGAGTAGGTACGAGCAGTACTTC.

The chain links TRBV14 to TRBJ1-2; perhaps TRBD1 as D (5 bases). From germline, CDR1 is SGHDN and CDR2 FVKESK. V lost 0 bases and J lost 2, with 10 bases in between. There are 15 residues in the CDR3. The CDR3 nucleotides read TGTGCCAGCAGCCAAGATCGGGCAGGGAACTATGGCTACACCTTC. Amino acids: CASSQDRAGNYGYTF.

The CDR3 sequence: CASRFPGSSGPPEQFF. The CDR3 nucleotides read TGCGCCAGCAGATTCCCCGGGAGCTCTGGTCCCCCTGAGCAGTTCTTC. The rearrangement joins TRBV10-2 to TRBJ2-1; a weak D match, TRBD2 (6 bases). Germline CDR1 and CDR2: WSHSY and SAAADI. Trimming cost V 6 bases and J 9 bases, with 24 bases left between them. The length of the CDR3 is 16 residues.

The rearrangement uses TRBV7-9 and TRBJ1-4; D is uncertain. Germline CDR1 SEHNR, CDR2 FQNEAQ (reference sequence). V was clipped by 2 bases and J by 8 bases, with 12 bases between them. CDR3 length: 14 amino acids. CDR3 sequence: CASSLLDLGEKLFF. The CDR3 DNA is TGTGCCAGCAGCTTATTGGACCTGGGGGAAAAACTGTTTTTT.